The rows below give T cell receptor beta chains drawn from one sample of a study of CD8 T cells in Susac syndrome. One entry per CDR3 protein results from TCRdb running MiXCR on the immunoSEQ multiplex PCR reads. The repertoire holds 150,000 to 200,000 distinct CDR3 sequences, with less than 95% as singletons. The sequenced material came from CD4+ T cells from PBMCs. The receptors here all came from a human donor with multiple sclerosis. Both conserved end residues are part of each CDR3. Fields, in order: J gene, clone size, D gene, V gene, CDR3 DNA, CDR3 protein. A D gene is named only where the DNA matches it firmly. Clone sizes are given selectively: once, few, many, or a class where the clone is expanded.

TRBJ2-2 | - | - | TRBV6-4 | TGTGCCAGCAGTGACTCTAGCGTTGCCGGGGAGCTGTTTTTT | CASSDSSVAGELFF
TRBJ2-7 | once | - | TRBV6-5 | TGTGCCAGCAGTTCCCCGACGGGATACGAGCAGTACTTC | CASSSPTGYEQYF
TRBJ2-7 | - | - | TRBV30 | TGTGCCTGGAGCTTGGGCGTGCGCAGGGCCTACGAGCAGTACTTC | CAWSLGVRRAYEQYF
TRBJ1-1 | - | - | TRBV28 | TGTGCCAGCACCATAACCCCTTGGCCGGGGCGAGACACTGAAGCTTTCTTT | CASTITPWPGRDTEAFF
TRBJ2-7 | - | - | TRBV25-1 | TGTGCCAGCAGTGGAGGGTCATCCTACGAGCAGTACTTC | CASSGGSSYEQYF
TRBJ2-7 | - | - | TRBV29-1 | TGCAGCGTTGCCAGGGGCCACGAGCAGTACTTC | CSVARGHEQYF
TRBJ1-5 | - | - | TRBV7-2 | TGTGCCAGCAGCTCCCGTGGCAGGGGATGGAATCAGCCCCAGCATTTT | CASSSRGRGWNQPQHF
TRBJ2-7 | - | - | TRBV10-3 | TGTGCCATCAGTGCCCCCCAATCGGGGGAGAAGCAGTACTTC | CAISAPQSGEKQYF
TRBJ1-1 | - | - | TRBV27 | TGTGCCAGCAGTTCCCACCCCGGACGCAGGACTGAAGCTTTCTTT | CASSSHPGRRTEAFF
TRBJ1-3 | - | - | TRBV29-1 | TGCAGCGTCCAGAGACCCAACTCTGGAAACACCATATATTTT | CSVQRPNSGNTIYF
TRBJ1-1 | - | - | TRBV30 | TGTGCCTGGAGTAGGCTGGGGAACACTGAAGCTTTCTTT | CAWSRLGNTEAFF
TRBJ1-1 | once | - | TRBV27 | TGTGCCAGCAGAGTGGAGGGGAGGGGCACTGAAGCTTTCTTT | CASRVEGRGTEAFF
TRBJ2-7 | - | - | TRBV15 | TGTGCCACCAGCAACGGGACTCCGCTTGTCCACGAGCAGTACTTC | CATSNGTPLVHEQYF
TRBJ2-3 | once | - | TRBV9 | TGTGCCAGCAGCGCCTACACAGATACGCAGTATTTT | CASSAYTDTQYF
TRBJ2-3 | once | - | TRBV24-1 | TGTGCCACCAAAAGCGGAGAGGGCACAGATACGCAGTATTTT | CATKSGEGTDTQYF
TRBJ2-5 | once | - | TRBV29-1 | TGCAGCGTTAACCGACAGAACCAAGAGACCCAGTACTTC | CSVNRQNQETQYF
TRBJ2-7 | - | - | TRBV7-9 | TGTCCCAGCAGCTTGGGTGGGAACTCCTACGAGCAGTACTTC | CPSSLGGNSYEQYF
TRBJ2-1 | - | - | TRBV29-1 | TGCAGCGTTGAGAGTGGTTCCAATGAGCAGTTCTTC | CSVESGSNEQFF
TRBJ2-1 | - | - | TRBV5-1 | TGCGCCAGCAGCCTCGGGGCCCCCGGAGATGAGCAGTTCTTC | CASSLGAPGDEQFF
TRBJ2-3 | - | - | TRBV4-2 | TGTGCCAGCAGCCAAGGCCGTTTATCAGATACGCAGTATTTT | CASSQGRLSDTQYF
TRBJ2-6 | - | - | TRBV6-5 | TGTGCCAGCAGGAGGGCCAACGTCCTGACTTTC | CASRRANVLTF
TRBJ2-5 | once | - | TRBV29-1 | TGCAGCGTTGAGCGGGATAGGAGGGAGACCCAGTACTTC | CSVERDRRETQYF
TRBJ1-5 | - | TRBD1 | TRBV5-1 | TGCGCCAGCAGCCCAGGGGACAGGGGGCGAAAACAGCCCCAGCATTTT | CASSPGDRGRKQPQHF
TRBJ2-7 | - | TRBD2 | TRBV2 | TGTGCCAGCAGAGCGGGAGGGGAGGAGCAGTACTTC | CASRAGGEEQYF
TRBJ2-4 | - | - | TRBV27 | TGTGCCAGCAGTTCGAGACAGCTGGAGGGCATTCAGTACTTC | CASSSRQLEGIQYF
TRBJ1-4 | - | TRBD1 | TRBV7-4 | TGTGCCAGCAGCCTTGACAGGGTTATAGGTGAAAAACTGTTTTTT | CASSLDRVIGEKLFF
TRBJ1-5 | - | TRBD1 | TRBV28 | TGTGCCAGCAGTCGGGACAGTGGAGGTCAGCCCCAGCATTTT | CASSRDSGGQPQHF
TRBJ1-5 | - | TRBD1 | TRBV29-1 | TGCAGCGCACAGGGGGGAGCCGGCAATCAGCCCCAGCATTTT | CSAQGGAGNQPQHF
TRBJ2-3 | - | - | TRBV5-1 | TGCGCCAGCAGCTCCCCGGTCAGCGCGGCAGATACGCAGTATTTT | CASSSPVSAADTQYF
TRBJ2-3 | once | - | TRBV7-3 | TGTGCCAGCAGCTATTCTAAGGAAGATACGCAGTATTTT | CASSYSKEDTQYF
TRBJ2-6 | - | - | TRBV10-3 | TGTGCCATCAACCCGTCTCAGGGCTCTGGGGCCAACGTCCTGACTTTC | CAINPSQGSGANVLTF
TRBJ2-5 | - | - | TRBV2 | TGTGCCAGCAGTGAAACCCCACACCAAGAGACCCAGTACTTC | CASSETPHQETQYF
TRBJ2-6 | - | TRBD1 | TRBV5-1 | TGCGCCAGCAGCTTGGTCGCGGGACAGGGGACTGGGGCCAACGTCCTGACTTTC | CASSLVAGQGTGANVLTF
TRBJ1-3 | - | - | TRBV6-5 | TGTGCCAGCACCACTCCTCTCGGAAACACCATATATTTT | CASTTPLGNTIYF
TRBJ2-7 | - | TRBD2 | TRBV18 | TGTGCCAGCTCACCTATGCGGGAGCGGGAGCAGTACTTC | CASSPMREREQYF
TRBJ2-2 | - | - | TRBV5-1 | TGCGCCAGCAGCGAGATCTTAGACACCGGGGAGCTGTTTTTT | CASSEILDTGELFF
TRBJ1-1 | - | - | TRBV3-1 | TGTGCCAGCAGCCAAAGTGAGCTTGAAGCTTTCTTT | CASSQSELEAFF
TRBJ2-3 | - | - | TRBV29-1 | TGCAGCGTCCAAGTGGGACTCCTGGCGTTAGATACGCAGTATTTT | CSVQVGLLALDTQYF
TRBJ2-7 | once | - | TRBV5-1 | TGCGCCAGCAGCCCTGGTGGGACATCAATCCACGAGCAGTACTTC | CASSPGGTSIHEQYF
TRBJ1-2 | few | - | TRBV30 | TGTGCCTGGTCCACAGGGTATGGCTACACCTTC | CAWSTGYGYTF
TRBJ1-2 | - | - | TRBV9 | TGTGCCAGCACCCTGATATATCGGGGGGAAAATGGCTACACCTTC | CASTLIYRGENGYTF
TRBJ1-2 | - | - | TRBV29-1 | TGCAGCGTTGAAGACAGATCTAACTATGGCTACACCTTC | CSVEDRSNYGYTF
TRBJ2-3 | - | - | TRBV20-1 | TGCAGTGCTATCGCGGTGAACACAGATACGCAGTATTTT | CSAIAVNTDTQYF
TRBJ2-2 | - | - | TRBV30 | TGTGCCTGGAGGGCCGGATGGGGCGGGGAGCTGTTTTTT | CAWRAGWGGELFF
TRBJ2-7 | few | TRBD1 | TRBV11-2 | TGTGCCAGCAGCCTACTCACAGGGGCGGGTAACGAGCAGTACTTC | CASSLLTGAGNEQYF
TRBJ1-3 | - | TRBD1 | TRBV5-1 | TGCGCCAGCAGCTACGACAGGGAGAGAAACACCATATATTTT | CASSYDRERNTIYF
TRBJ2-3 | - | TRBD1 | TRBV6-5 | TGTGCCAGCAGACGCCTTGGACAGGGGACAGATACGCAGTATTTT | CASRRLGQGTDTQYF
TRBJ1-5 | once | - | TRBV20-1 | TGCAGTGCTAGAGACGAAGGGAAGGGCTTGGAGCCCCAGCATTTT | CSARDEGKGLEPQHF
TRBJ1-1 | - | - | TRBV2 | TGTGCCAGCTGGAAGACATTGATGAACACTGAAGCTTTCTTT | CASWKTLMNTEAFF
TRBJ2-2 | - | - | TRBV29-1 | TGCAGCGTAGGGAGATCGAACACCGGGGAGCTGTTTTTT | CSVGRSNTGELFF